The text below deals with one TCR beta chain. These data are taken from a study of monozygotic twins with inflammatory bowel disease. TCRdb re-analyzed the 5' RACE reads; it lists each CDR3 protein once, without DNA. The repertoire table contains about 450,000 distinct CDR3 sequences. The sequenced sample was blood. The sequence was collected from a human donor with ulcerative colitis or Crohn's disease, or a healthy co-twin of an affected twin (not recorded which).

CDR3 amino acids: CASSVYRANTEAFF. The V gene is TRBV6-1, the J gene TRBJ1-1; the D gene TCRdb calls, TRBD1, cannot be checked with no DNA. There are 14 residues in the CDR3. Germline V gives CDR1 MNHNS, CDR2 SASEGT.